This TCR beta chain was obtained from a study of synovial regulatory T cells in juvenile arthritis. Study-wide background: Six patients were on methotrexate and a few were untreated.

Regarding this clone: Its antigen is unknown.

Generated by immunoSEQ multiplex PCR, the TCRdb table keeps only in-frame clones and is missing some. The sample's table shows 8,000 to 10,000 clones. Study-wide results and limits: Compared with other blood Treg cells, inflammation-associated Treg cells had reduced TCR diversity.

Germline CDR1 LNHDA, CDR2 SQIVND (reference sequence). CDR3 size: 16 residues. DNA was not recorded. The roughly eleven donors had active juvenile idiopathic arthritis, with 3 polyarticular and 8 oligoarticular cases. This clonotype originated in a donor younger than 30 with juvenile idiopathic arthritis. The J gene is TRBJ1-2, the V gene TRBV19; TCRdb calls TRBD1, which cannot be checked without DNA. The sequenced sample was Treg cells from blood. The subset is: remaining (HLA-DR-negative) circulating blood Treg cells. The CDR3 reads CASSPAGTGGSYGYTF.